A selection of T cell receptor beta chains follows, all from one sample in a study of cytomegalovirus exposure and HLA in healthy donors. Repertoires were generated with immunoSEQ multiplex PCR, while TCRdb's copy carries only in-frame clones and drops some. The sample includes about 120,000 clones, about 69% of them seen just once. Specimen: PBMCs. Receptor source: a woman under 30 in good health and CMV-seronegative. CDR3s include the opening cysteine and the closing phenylalanine or tryptophan. A D gene is named only where the DNA matches it firmly. Clone sizes are given selectively: once, few, many, or a class where the clone is expanded.

CDR3 protein | CDR3 DNA | V gene | D gene | clone size | J gene
CASYGMNTEAFF | TGTGCCAGCTACGGGATGAACACTGAAGCTTTCTTT | TRBV2 | - | few | TRBJ1-1
CASTPTLEGYGYTF | TGTGCCAGTACTCCGACCCTAGAGGGCTATGGCTACACCTTC | TRBV19 | - | - | TRBJ1-2
CASSLLAGGRNNEQFF | TGTGCCAGCAGTTTACTAGCGGGGGGGCGAAACAATGAGCAGTTCTTC | TRBV27 | TRBD2 | few | TRBJ2-1
CASSFKGTVTDGYTF | TGCGCCAGCAGCTTTAAAGGGACAGTTACAGATGGCTACACCTTC | TRBV5-1 | TRBD1 | once | TRBJ1-2
CATSRAGYSNQPQHF | TGTGCCACCAGCAGAGCCGGTTATAGCAATCAGCCCCAGCATTTT | TRBV15 | - | - | TRBJ1-5
CVTGEVPGYTF | TGTGTCACGGGGGAAGTGCCCGGCTACACCTTC | TRBV19 | - | - | TRBJ1-2
CASSSLAGKGNEQFF | TGTGCCAGCAGCTCTCTAGCGGGGAAGGGTAATGAGCAGTTCTTC | TRBV7-2 | TRBD2 | few | TRBJ2-1
CASSRDRDSPLHF | TGTGCCAGTAGTCGGGACAGGGATTCACCCCTCCACTTT | TRBV19 | TRBD1 | - | TRBJ1-6
CASSSPGRGNTEAFF | TGTGCCAGCAGTTCCCCCGGCAGGGGGAACACTGAAGCTTTCTTT | TRBV6-5 | - | - | TRBJ1-1
CASKRVGQALFPLHF | TGTGCCAGCAAACGCGTCGGACAGGCCTTGTTTCCCCTCCACTTT | TRBV19 | TRBD1 | - | TRBJ1-6
CASSPNPGQGRVGDSPLHF | TGTGCCAGCAGCCCCAACCCCGGACAGGGAAGGGTAGGGGATTCACCCCTCCACTTT | TRBV7-6 | TRBD1 | - | TRBJ1-6
CASRDGQYGYTF | TGTGCCAGCAGGGACGGACAGTATGGCTACACCTTC | TRBV28 | - | - | TRBJ1-2
CASSLSSGVNTEAFF | TGCGCCAGCAGCTTGTCGAGCGGAGTGAACACTGAAGCTTTCTTT | TRBV5-1 | - | once | TRBJ1-1
CASSLVGGLPGELFF | TGTGCCAGCAGCTTAGTAGGAGGGTTACCCGGGGAGCTGTTTTTT | TRBV7-2 | - | few | TRBJ2-2